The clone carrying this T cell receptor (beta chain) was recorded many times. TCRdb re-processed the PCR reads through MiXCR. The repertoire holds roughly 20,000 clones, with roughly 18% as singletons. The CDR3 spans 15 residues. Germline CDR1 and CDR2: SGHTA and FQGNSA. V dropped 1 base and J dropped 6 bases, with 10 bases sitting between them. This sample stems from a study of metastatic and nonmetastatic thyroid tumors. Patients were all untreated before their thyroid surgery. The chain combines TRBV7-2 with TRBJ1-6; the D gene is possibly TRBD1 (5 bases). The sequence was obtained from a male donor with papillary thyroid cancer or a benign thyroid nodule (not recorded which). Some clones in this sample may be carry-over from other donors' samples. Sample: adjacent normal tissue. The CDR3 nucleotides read TGTGCCAGCAGCTTAGTGTTCGGGGCTAATTCACCCCTCCACTTT. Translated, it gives CASSLVFGANSPLHF. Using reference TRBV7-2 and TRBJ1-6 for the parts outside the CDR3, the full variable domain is GAGVSQSPSNKVTEKGKDVELRCDPISGHTALYWYRQSLGQGLEFLIYFQGNSAPDKSGLPSDRFSAERTGGSVSTLTIQRTQQEDSAVYLCASSLVFGANSPLHFGNGTRLTVT.